This T cell receptor beta chain is from a study of cytomegalovirus exposure and HLA in healthy donors. In its sample, this clone was seen a few times. The antigen is undetermined. Per the germline V gene, CDR1 is GTSNPN and CDR2 is SVGIG (reference sequence). With V trimmed by 1 base and J by 4 bases, 6 bases remained unmatched. The CDR3 contains 15 residues. Study-wide findings and caveats: Common viral pathogens seemed, in a later analysis, to connect with several of the most significant clusters.

With 60 Vbeta and 13 Jbeta primers, the PCR was carried out. Generated by immunoSEQ multiplex PCR, the TCRdb table keeps only in-frame clones and is missing some. Of approximately 97,000 clones in the sample, nearly 80% were seen once. The receptor was isolated from a middle-aged woman in good health and CMV-seropositive. This chain connects TRBV30 to TRBJ2-5; TRBD1 agrees at 10 bases. The sequenced sample was PBMCs. The CDR3 spells CAWSAGQGEGETQYF. CDR3 nucleotide sequence: TGTGCCTGGAGTGCAGGACAGGGGGAGGGAGAGACCCAGTACTTC.